The next 26 T cell receptor beta chains were all read from a single sample in a study of cytomegalovirus exposure and HLA in healthy donors. Sequenced by immunoSEQ multiplex PCR; TCRdb stores in-frame clones only, minus some. Of 45,000 to 70,000 clones detected, approximately 93% appear once; the ten largest clones hold roughly 6%. Sequencing was done on a sample of PBMCs. The receptors stem from a woman younger than 30 in good health and CMV-seronegative.

This chain's CDR3 is CASSFVSVNYGYTF. CDR3 nucleotides: TGTGCCAGCAGCTTTGTATCAGTTAACTATGGCTACACCTTC. This chain uses TRBV5-4 with TRBJ1-2; no reliable D call. Trimming stripped 2 bases from V and 1 base from J, with 9 bases between. Germline CDR1 SGHNT, CDR2 YYREEE (reference sequence). The CDR3 has 14 residues.

The chain employs TRBV27 and TRBJ1-2; 7 nucleotides match TRBD1. CDR1 is MNHEY, CDR2 SMNVEV, per germline (reference sequence). V dropped 5 bases and J dropped 1; count of bases not matched to a gene: 7. The CDR3 totals 15 residues. CDR3 region: CASSPGQAFNYGYTF. The CDR3 nucleotides are TGTGCCAGCAGTCCCGGACAGGCTTTTAACTATGGCTACACCTTC.

As DNA, the CDR3 is TGTGCCAGCAGTTCTACAGGGGGATACTATGGCTACACCTTC. Translated: CASSSTGGYYGYTF. V gene TRBV11-2 combines with J gene TRBJ1-2; 8 nucleotides line up with TRBD1. This CDR3 has 14 amino acids. Germline CDR1 reads SGHAT; CDR2 reads FQNNGV. The V segment lost 6 bases and the J segment 3 bases; nucleotides outside the gene matches: 6. Looking up the rest from reference TRBV11-2 and TRBJ1-2 gives the full variable domain: EAGVAQSPRYKIIEKRQSVAFWCNPISGHATLYWYQQILGQGPKLLIQFQNNGVVDDSQLPKDRFSAERLKGVDSTLKIQPAKLEDSAVYLCASSSTGGYYGYTFGSGTRLTVV.

This chain connects TRBV5-1 to TRBJ2-5; tentatively, D is TRBD1 (6 bases). The V end lost 1 base, the J end lost 1 base, and 11 bases lay between the germline ends. The germline V gene encodes CDR1 SGHRS and CDR2 YFSETQ. This CDR3 is built from 15 residues. The CDR3 DNA reads as TGCGCCAGCAGCTTGACCGGGGACATCCAAGAGACCCAGTACTTC. Translated, it gives CASSLTGDIQETQYF.

This rearrangement joins TRBV4-1 to TRBJ1-2; a weak D match, TRBD1 (5 bases). The CDR3 has 14 residues. Trimming left V 3 bases short and J 4 bases short, with 12 bases between. The V gene's germline CDR1 is MGHRA and CDR2 YSYEKL. CDR3 sequence: CASSQGGGSYGYTF. DNA for the CDR3: TGCGCCAGCAGCCAGGGGGGAGGGTCCTATGGCTACACCTTC.

This chain joins TRBV6-5 and TRBJ1-1; D perhaps matches TRBD1 (5 bases). The CDR3 has 13 amino acids. Germline V gene sequence: CDR1 MNHEY, CDR2 SVGAGI. The V end was cut by 5 bases, the J end by 4 bases, with 11 bases between. This CDR3 reads CASSPYRGTEAFF. The CDR3 bases are TGTGCCAGCAGTCCCTATAGGGGCACTGAAGCTTTCTTT.

This clone turned up a few times. This chain uses TRBV9 with TRBJ2-5; 7 positions agree with TRBD1. Trimming took 1 base from V and 4 from J; bases not matched to a gene: 7. Germline CDR1 and CDR2: SGDLS and YYNGEE. The CDR3 has 15 amino acids. The CDR3 sequence: CASSVLGGAGETQYF. The DNA of the CDR3 is TGTGCCAGCAGCGTACTAGGGGGCGCCGGAGAGACCCAGTACTTC. The full variable domain, with the rest looked up from reference TRBV9 and TRBJ2-5, is DSGVTQTPKHLITATGQRVTLRCSPRSGDLSVYWYQQSLDQGLQFLIQYYNGEERAKGNILERFSAQQFPDLHSELNLSSLELGDSALYFCASSVLGGAGETQYFGPGTRLLVL.

The rearrangement uses TRBV5-6 and TRBJ2-2; 7 bases are a match to TRBD2. This CDR3 is built from 14 residues. Germline V gives CDR1 SGHDT, CDR2 YYEEEE. J lost 6 bases, V lost 6 bases, and 8 bases had no gene match. Here the CDR3 reads CASTLPLAAGELFF. DNA of the CDR3: TGTGCCAGCACCCTACCTCTAGCGGCCGGGGAGCTGTTTTTT. Complete variable domain (other parts from reference TRBV5-6 and TRBJ2-2): DAGVTQSPTHLIKTRGQQVTLRCSPKSGHDTVSWYQQALGQGPQFIFQYYEEEERQRGNFPDRFSGHQFPNYSSELNVNALLLGDSALYLCASTLPLAAGELFFGEGSRLTVL.

The genes are TRBV7-8 and TRBJ2-7; 8 positions match TRBD2. After removal of 7 bases from V and 4 bases from J, the junction contained 6 bases not matched to a gene. CDR1 is SGHVS and CDR2 is FQNEAQ in the germline V gene. There are 13 residues in the CDR3. The CDR3, as DNA: TGTGCCAGCAACGTCGGGGGGGGATACGAGCAGTACTTC. This sequence encodes CASNVGGGYEQYF.

The rearrangement uses TRBV7-8 and TRBJ2-5; TRBD2 aligns across 8 bases. This CDR3 is 13 amino acids long. CDR1 is SGHVS, CDR2 FQNEAQ, per germline. The V segment lost 5 bases and the J segment 5 bases; nucleotides outside the gene matches: 4. CDR3 residues: CASSRGGLETQYF. In DNA form, the CDR3 reads TGTGCCAGCAGCCGGGGGGGATTGGAGACCCAGTACTTC.

This rearrangement joins TRBV13 to TRBJ1-2; TRBD1 matches at 9 bases. CDR1 PRHDT and CDR2 FYEKMQ come from the germline V gene (reference sequence). The CDR3 is 14 amino acids. Losses at the gene ends were 6 bases for V and 2 bases for J; bases not matched to a gene: 4. CDR3 amino acids: CASRLQGANYGYTF. DNA of the CDR3: TGTGCCAGCAGACTACAGGGGGCGAACTATGGCTACACCTTC.

The chain combines TRBV9 with TRBJ2-1, with TRBD2 matching 13 bases. Looked up from germline, CDR1 is SGDLS and CDR2 is YYNGEE. The junction had 5 bases not matched to a gene; V was cut back by 4 bases and J by 1 base. There are 17 residues in the CDR3. CDR3 coding DNA: TGTGCCAGCAGCCCAGAGGGACTAGCGGGATCCTACAATGAGCAGTTCTTC. Residues: CASSPEGLAGSYNEQFF.

Only one count was recorded for this clone. The chain links TRBV27 to TRBJ1-2, with 8 positions matching TRBD1. Losses at the gene ends were 5 bases for V and 0 bases for J; bases not matched to a gene: 2. The CDR3 runs to 14 residues. Germline CDR1 and CDR2: MNHEY and SMNVEV (reference sequence). CDR3 DNA sequence: TGTGCCAGCAGTCTGACAGGGGCTAACTATGGCTACACCTTC. It translates to CASSLTGANYGYTF.

The rearrangement joins TRBV10-3 to TRBJ1-2; 8 bases match TRBD1. Germline CDR1 is ENHRY and CDR2 is SYGVKD. The V gene end was trimmed by 5 bases and the J gene end by 6 bases; junction bases not matched to a gene: 2. The CDR3 runs 12 residues. The CDR3 reads CAISRTGNGYTF. CDR3 DNA: TGTGCCATCAGTCGGACAGGGAATGGCTACACCTTC.

This clone was counted a single time. This chain uses TRBV27 with TRBJ1-1; tentatively, D is TRBD1 (5 bases). Germline CDR1 MNHEY, CDR2 SMNVEV (reference sequence). V was clipped by 1 base and J by 0 bases, with 6 bases between them. CDR3 size: 14 residues. The CDR3 nucleotides read TGTGCCAGCAGTTTATTCAGGGTGAACACTGAAGCTTTCTTT. It codes for CASSLFRVNTEAFF.

V and J are TRBV18 and TRBJ1-4; tentatively, D is TRBD1 (5 bases). CDR1 KGHSH and CDR2 LQKENI come from the germline V gene. This CDR3 region has 14 residues. V was clipped by 3 bases and J by 7 bases, with 12 bases between them. The CDR3 DNA is TGTGCCAGCTCACCGCCGGGGGTTGGTGAAAAACTGTTTTTT. It is translated as CASSPPGVGEKLFF.

V gene TRBV6-6 combines with J gene TRBJ1-2; the D is unclear. The CDR3 covers 15 residues. Germline V CDR1 and CDR2: MNHNY, SVGAGI (reference sequence). V shed 5 bases and J shed 2 bases, with 15 bases lying between them. The DNA of the CDR3 is TGTGCCAGCAGTCCTGAACGACTAAGGAACTATGGCTACACCTTC. Translated, it gives CASSPERLRNYGYTF.

This clone turned up a few times. The V gene is TRBV9, the J gene TRBJ1-6, with D uncertain. CDR3 length equals 13 residues. CDR1 is SGDLS and CDR2 is YYNGEE in the germline V gene. V lost 7 bases and J lost 10, with 15 bases in between. CDR3 nucleotides: TGTGCCAGCGAGGGAGAGGACGGCTCACCCCTCCACTTT. This codes for CASEGEDGSPLHF.

The rearrangement joins TRBV9 to TRBJ1-6; D is perhaps TRBD1 (5 bases). V lost 6 bases, J lost 10 bases, and 17 bases lay in between. The CDR3 runs to 14 residues. Germline CDR1 is SGDLS and CDR2 is YYNGEE. CDR3 protein: CASTLDSSGSPLHF. CDR3 bases: TGTGCCAGCACCCTAGACAGCAGTGGATCACCCCTCCACTTT.

At least ten counts were recorded for this clone. The rearrangement uses TRBV19 and TRBJ1-1; D not resolved. This CDR3 contains 13 residues. Trimming shortened V by 3 bases and J by 1 base, and 6 bases separated the two germline ends. Looked up from germline, CDR1 is LNHDA and CDR2 is SQIVND (reference sequence). CDR3 coding DNA: TGTGCCAGTAGTATTACTAAGAACACTGAAGCTTTCTTT. Its translation is CASSITKNTEAFF.

The CDR3: CASSSDLGLAFF. In nucleotides, the CDR3 is TGTGCCAGCAGCTCCGACTTGGGTTTGGCTTTCTTT. This sequence joins TRBV5-4 and TRBJ1-1; D ambiguous. Trimming removed 3 bases at V and 11 bases at J, with 14 bases between. The CDR3 consists of 12 residues. Germline loops: CDR1 SGHNT, CDR2 YYREEE (reference sequence).

This clone was observed once. The chain is built from TRBV7-2 and TRBJ2-3, with 7 bases lining up with TRBD2. The CDR3 is made up of 15 amino acids. V dropped 3 bases and J dropped 4; count of bases not matched to a gene: 7. The germline V gene encodes CDR1 SGHTA and CDR2 FQGNSA. In DNA form, the CDR3 reads TGTGCCAGCAGCTTTCGCGGGAGTACCGCAGATACGCAGTATTTT. This encodes CASSFRGSTADTQYF.

The count of this clone is one. The genes are TRBV7-2 and TRBJ1-2; 8 nucleotides line up with TRBD1. Germline V gene lookup returns CDR1 SGHTA and CDR2 FQGNSA. The CDR3 runs 13 residues. J was trimmed by 8 bases and V by 4 bases; bases with no gene match: 6. CDR3 coding DNA: TGTGCCAGCAGCTCAACCGACAGGGGAGGCTACACCTTC. Encoded protein: CASSSTDRGGYTF.

The chain recombines TRBV11-2 with TRBJ1-1, with D perhaps matching TRBD1 (5 bases). The CDR3 has 14 residues. V was pared by 5 bases and J by 5 bases, with 15 bases between. Germline assignment: CDR1 SGHAT and CDR2 FQNNGV. CDR3 DNA sequence: TGTGCCAGCAGCCCCGAAGGGGAGGGGACTGAAGCTTTCTTT. Translating it yields CASSPEGEGTEAFF.

In this sample, this clone turned up once. The CDR3 here is CATSREFWADTEAFF. The CDR3 DNA reads as TGTGCCACCAGCAGAGAGTTTTGGGCAGACACTGAAGCTTTCTTT. The chain employs TRBV15 and TRBJ1-1; D unresolved. The CDR3 contains 15 residues. Germline loops: CDR1 LNHNV, CDR2 YYDKDF (reference sequence). Trimming removed 0 bases from V and 3 bases from J, with 11 bases in between.

This chain links TRBV6-4 with TRBJ2-3; D is possibly TRBD2 (5 bases). The CDR3 is made up of 13 amino acids. Per the germline V gene, CDR1 is MRHNA and CDR2 is SNTAGT. V dropped 8 bases and J dropped 1 base, with 10 bases sitting between them. In nucleotides, the CDR3 is TGTGCCAGCTCAGACGGGGGCACAGATACGCAGTATTTT. Its protein product is CASSDGGTDTQYF.